This passage covers 8 T cell receptor beta chains from one sample sequenced in a study of T cell repertoires in cytomegalovirus infection. One entry per CDR3 protein, called by TCRdb with MiXCR from the reads. The top ten hold 40% to 50% of the sample, which has about half a million distinct CDR3 sequences, roughly 46% seen once. These TCRs are of unknown antigen specificity. The source material was cultured PBMCs, sampled from culture after CMV antigen stimulation. The receptors come from a human donor in good health (CMV status not recorded). Some clones in this sample may be carry-over from other donors' samples.

The rearrangement joins TRBV6-1 to TRBJ2-1; D is ambiguous. The CDR3 consists of 15 residues. Trimming took off 5 bases at V and 5 bases at J, with 16 bases between the two ends. CDR1 is MNHNS, CDR2 SASEGT, per germline. CDR3: CASSRLDHHNNEQFF. The CDR3 DNA reads as TGTGCCAGCAGTCGCCTAGACCACCACAACAATGAGCAGTTCTTC.

This clonotype was seen only a few times. The gene calls are TRBV6-1 and TRBJ1-1, with no clear D. Trimming removed 0 bases from V and 5 bases from J, with 10 bases in between. The CDR3 spans 14 residues. From germline, CDR1 is MNHNS and CDR2 SASEGT. This chain's CDR3 is CASSEAGPTTEAFF. In DNA form, the CDR3 reads TGTGCCAGCAGTGAAGCTGGACCGACGACTGAAGCTTTCTTT.

The chain carries TRBV6-1 and TRBJ2-3; D might be TRBD1 (6 bases). The germline V gene has CDR1 MNHNS and CDR2 SASEGT. The CDR3 runs 13 residues. Trimming shortened V by 6 bases and J by 6 bases, and 13 bases separated the two germline ends. The chain's CDR3 is CASRQQGGDTQYF. In DNA, the CDR3 is TGTGCCAGCAGACAACAGGGCGGGGATACGCAGTATTTT.

The CDR3 sequence: CASTEGLGGYNEQFF. In DNA form, the CDR3 reads TGTGCCAGCACTGAGGGGCTAGGAGGCTACAATGAGCAGTTCTTC. This chain joins TRBV2 and TRBJ2-1; D may be TRBD1 or TRBD2 (5 bases each). V was shortened by 7 bases and J by 3 bases, with 16 bases between the two germline ends. The CDR3 has 15 residues. CDR1 is SNHLY, CDR2 FYNNEI, per germline.

This clonotype came up a few times. The CDR3 DNA reads as TGTGCCAGCAGCTTAGATGGGGAATGGGATACGCAGTATTTT. Amino acids: CASSLDGEWDTQYF. V and J are TRBV7-2 and TRBJ2-3; no firm D call. CDR3 size: 14 residues. Trimming cost V 1 base and J 6 bases, with 11 bases left between them. Germline V gene sequence: CDR1 SGHTA, CDR2 FQGNSA. Together with reference TRBV7-2 and TRBJ2-3, the CDR3 gives the full variable domain: GAGVSQSPSNKVTEKGKDVELRCDPISGHTALYWYRQSLGQGLEFLIYFQGNSAPDKSGLPSDRFSAERTGGSVSTLTIQRTQQEDSAVYLCASSLDGEWDTQYFGPGTRLTVL.

The chain uses TRBV28 and TRBJ1-2; tentatively, D is TRBD1 (5 bases). The CDR3 contains 15 residues. Germline values: CDR1 MDHEN, CDR2 SYDVKM. The V and J ends lost 1 base and 4 bases respectively, with 13 bases between them. CDR3 in amino acids: CASSLFPAGPYGYTF. In DNA, the CDR3 is TGTGCCAGCAGTTTATTCCCGGCAGGGCCCTATGGCTACACCTTC.

In this sample, this clonotype turned up a few times. The gene calls are TRBV19 and TRBJ2-5, with 10 bases lining up with TRBD2. The CDR3 has 16 residues. Germline trimming cut 1 base from V and 5 bases from J; bases unmatched to any gene: 7. In germline, CDR1 is LNHDA, CDR2 SQIVND (reference sequence). DNA for the CDR3: TGTGCCAGTAGTATAGCGCTAGCGGGAGTCGGGGAGACCCAGTACTTC. It specifies CASSIALAGVGETQYF.

The chain combines TRBV11-2 with TRBJ2-5, with 10 bases fitting TRBD1. Germline CDR1 and CDR2: SGHAT and FQNNGV. CDR3 length: 14 amino acids. The V segment lost 4 bases and the J segment 6 bases; nucleotides outside the gene matches: 5. In DNA, the CDR3 is TGTGCCAGCAGCTCGGACAGGGGGTCTCAGACCCAGTACTTC. Encoded protein: CASSSDRGSQTQYF.